Shown below are 9 T cell receptor beta chains from a single sample sequenced in a study of T cells after yellow fever vaccination. TCRdb used MiXCR to reprocess the 5' RACE reads, holding one entry per CDR3 protein. The table shows 450,000 to 650,000 distinct CDR3 sequences, with roughly 12% occurring only once. Source: PBMCs, taken on the day of the yellow fever booster vaccination. These TCRs come from a man aged 25 to 45 who received the YFV17D yellow fever vaccine.

The chain combines TRBV6-5 with TRBJ2-1; 10 bases are a match to TRBD1. This CDR3 is built from 13 residues. With V trimmed by 4 bases and J by 9 bases, 3 bases remained unmatched. The germline gives CDR1 MNHEY, CDR2 SVGAGI. Here the CDR3 reads CASSSGTGVEQFF. CDR3 DNA sequence: TGTGCCAGCAGTTCCGGGACAGGGGTTGAGCAGTTCTTC.

On this clonotype: The junction departs from germline at one end; a sequencing error may be responsible. The chain links TRBV27 to TRBJ2-3; unclear D gene. The germline V gene encodes CDR1 MNHEY and CDR2 SMNVEV (reference sequence). The CDR3 has 16 residues. This chain's CDR3 is CASSLLAGDSTNTQYF. As DNA, the CDR3 is TGTGCCAGCAGTTTATTGGCAGGCGATAGCACAAATACGCAGTATTTT.

This clonotype occurred a few times. The V gene is TRBV7-2, the J gene TRBJ2-1; D remains unclear. Germline CDR1 reads SGHTA; CDR2 reads FQGNSA. CDR3 size: 15 residues. The V gene lost 0 bases and the J gene lost 1 base, with 7 bases spanning the gap. The CDR3 DNA follows: TGTGCCAGCAGCTTAGCACCGACGTCCTACAATGAGCAGTTCTTC. It codes for CASSLAPTSYNEQFF.

This clonotype was seen more than once but under ten times. The genes are TRBV14 and TRBJ1-1; tentative D call: TRBD1 (5 bases). The CDR3 consists of 14 residues. The V gene lost 2 bases and the J gene lost 4 bases, with 11 bases spanning the gap. Germline lookup yields CDR1 SGHDN and CDR2 FVKESK. The CDR3 nucleotides are TGTGCCAGCAGCCAATCTCCGGGGGGCACTGAAGCTTTCTTT. It codes for CASSQSPGGTEAFF.

The rearrangement uses TRBV7-9 and TRBJ2-3; D is tentatively TRBD1 or TRBD2 (5 bases each). The germline gives CDR1 SEHNR, CDR2 FQNEAQ (reference sequence). Trimming shortened V by 1 base and J by 0 bases, and 11 bases separated the two germline ends. The CDR3 spans 16 residues. CDR3 amino acids: CASSLEGPPSTDTQYF. CDR3 nucleotide sequence: TGTGCCAGCAGCTTAGAGGGACCGCCTAGCACAGATACGCAGTATTTT.

On this clonotype itself: One end of the junction is discordant with germline, which a read error may explain. This chain joins TRBV6-2 or TRBV6-3 and TRBJ2-5; TRBD2 agrees at 7 bases. Per germline, CDR1 MNHEY and CDR2 SVGEGT. CDR3 length: 15 amino acids. DNA of the CDR3: TGTGCCAGCAGTCCCACCAAAGCGGGATATGAGACCCTGTACTTC. Amino acid sequence: CASSPTKAGYETLYF.

Turning to this clonotype: Given the absence of the conserved phenylalanine or tryptophan at the CDR3 end, a read error is likely. The DNA is left out, because the CDR3 cannot be placed on it with certainty; the CDR3 is given as TCRdb lists it. The chain joins TRBV25-1 to TRBJ1-4; the DNA was not used to check the table's D call, TRBD1. Germline loops: CDR1 MGHDK, CDR2 SYGVNS. Both ends counted, the CDR3 spans 11 residues. This chain's CDR3 is CASSDGTKAQV.

This clonotype was seen only a few times. V is TRBV20-1 and J is TRBJ2-3; D possibly corresponds to TRBD1 (6 bases). V was clipped by 1 base and J by 3 bases, with 17 bases between them. The CDR3 sequence is 16 residues long. Germline V gene sequence: CDR1 DFQATT, CDR2 SNEGSKA (reference sequence). DNA of the CDR3: TGCAGTGCTAGAGCCTTTAATTGGGGGCGAACAGATACGCAGTATTTT. Residues: CSARAFNWGRTDTQYF.

The V and J genes are TRBV24-1 and TRBJ2-5, with D perhaps matching TRBD2 (5 bases). The V gene's germline CDR1 is KGHDR and CDR2 SFDVKD. V was shortened by 3 bases and J by 1 base, with 11 bases between the two germline ends. This CDR3 has 15 residues. CDR3 DNA: TGTGCCACCAGTGATGCTAGCACCCCCCAAGAGACCCAGTACTTC. As protein: CATSDASTPQETQYF.